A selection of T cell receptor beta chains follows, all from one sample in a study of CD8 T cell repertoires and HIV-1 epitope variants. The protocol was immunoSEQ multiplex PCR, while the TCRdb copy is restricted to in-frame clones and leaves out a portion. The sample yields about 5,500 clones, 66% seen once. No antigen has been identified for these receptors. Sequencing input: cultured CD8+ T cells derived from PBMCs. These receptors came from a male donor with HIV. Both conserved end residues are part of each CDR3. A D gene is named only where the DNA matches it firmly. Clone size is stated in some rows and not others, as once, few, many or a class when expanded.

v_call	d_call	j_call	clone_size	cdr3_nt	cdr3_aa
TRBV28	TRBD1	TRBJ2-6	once	TGTGCCACCGGGACAGGGTCCTCTGGGGCCAACGTCCTGACTTTC	CATGTGSSGANVLTF
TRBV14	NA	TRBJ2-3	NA	TGTGCCAGCAGCCTCGTGACTGATTACACAGATACGCAGTATTTT	CASSLVTDYTDTQYF
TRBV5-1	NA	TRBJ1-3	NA	TGCGCCAGCAGCTCCCAAGGGGGCTCTGGAAACACCATATATTTT	CASSSQGGSGNTIYF
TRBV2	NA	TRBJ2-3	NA	TGTGCCAGCAGTACAGGGCCCACAAATACGCAGTATTTT	CASSTGPTNTQYF
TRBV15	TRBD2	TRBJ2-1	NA	TGTGCCACCAGCAGAGATCGGCTAGCGGGGGGAAGCTCCTACAATGAGCAGTTCTTC	CATSRDRLAGGSSYNEQFF
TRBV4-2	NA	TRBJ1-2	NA	TGTGCCAGCAGCCAAGATACGGGAAACTATGGCTACACCTTC	CASSQDTGNYGYTF
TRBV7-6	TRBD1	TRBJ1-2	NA	TGTGCCAGCAGCGGACAGGGGTGGAATGGCTACACCTTC	CASSGQGWNGYTF
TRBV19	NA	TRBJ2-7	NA	TGTGCCAGTAGCCCTCACCCGGGACGGACCTACGAGCAGTACTTC	CASSPHPGRTYEQYF
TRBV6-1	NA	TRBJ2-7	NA	TGTGCCAGCAGTGAAGCGACCGCATACGAGCAGTACTTC	CASSEATAYEQYF
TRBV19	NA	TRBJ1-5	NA	TGTGCCAGTACCCTAAGCGGGGGTAGCAATCAGCCCCAGCATTTT	CASTLSGGSNQPQHF
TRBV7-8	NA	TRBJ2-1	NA	TGTGCCAGCCAGTCCTCCCCCGGCAGCTCCTACAATGAGCAGTTCTTC	CASQSSPGSSYNEQFF
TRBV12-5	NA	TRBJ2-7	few	TGTGCTAGTGGTTTAGATGGCAGCTACGAGCAGTACTTC	CASGLDGSYEQYF
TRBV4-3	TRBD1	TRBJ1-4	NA	TGCGCCAGCAGCCAGGCAGGGGGCGCCGAGGAAAAACTGTTTTTT	CASSQAGGAEEKLFF
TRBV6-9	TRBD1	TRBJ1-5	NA	TGTGCCAGCAGATCCGGACAGGGAAAACAGCCCCAGCATTTT	CASRSGQGKQPQHF
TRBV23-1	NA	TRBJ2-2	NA	TGCGCCAGCAGTCAATCGACCCTCTACACCGGGGAGCTGTTTTTT	CASSQSTLYTGELFF